Here is one T cell receptor beta chain with its context. It has no known antigen specificity. Base qualities are not at hand, and no much larger clone is one base apart. The data belong to a study of blood T cell repertoires in COVID-19 (dated by TCRdb to between 2020 and 2021). Regarding the complete study: Samples covering the acute and convalescent phases of COVID-19 were provided by collaborators in the United States, Italy and Spain. The samples were drawn from two sources: the first 160 participants of the ongoing ImmuneRACE study, and 1,000 to 1,500 subjects contributed by 6 global collaborators. A de-identified subject ID, COVID-19 status, age in years and sex were almost always included in the sample metadata. Subjects who had been exposed to COVID-19, were actively infected with it, or had recovered from it provided the deeply sampled blood TCRbeta repertoires that made up the dataset. The repertoires were released in a freely available public database meant as a resource for research on the immune response to SARS-CoV-2. Where HLA class I and class II types were available, the types were taken from metadata supplied by the sample provider, not from assay-based typing. The material from the prospective study consisted of cDNA or gDNA derived from T cells, B-cell-depleted T cells, or PBMCs. Summary of the overall study and its limitations: The quantity of clinical and demographic metadata differed by source and by participant and was supplied without curation.

The collaborating institutions used their own protocols to collect whole blood in K2EDTA tubes. For TCRbeta analysis, collaborators shipped samples as frozen whole blood, isolated PBMCs, or DNA extracted from either of those sample types. TCRbeta CDR3 regions were amplified from genomic DNA using the immunoSEQ Assay, a bias-controlled multiplex PCR. The paper's processing steps were these. The number of nucleated cells in each sample was estimated from the amplification of reference gene primers within the assay. To quantify the absolute abundance of each unique TCRbeta CDR3 rearrangement, sequence reads were collapsed and filtered. For each sample, productive Simpson clonality was calculated as the square root of Simpson's diversity index over productive rearrangements. TCRdb carries this immuneACCESS record with in-frame sequences only. Its versions omit some clonotypes, under half of them owing to an unresolved V gene in the studies checked, with the rest unexplained. V, J and clone size reflect that table, while D and trimming were determined from the DNA. The sample table holds 150,000 to 160,000 clones, of which 88% were seen once. Clones ranked in the top ten supply about 2.4% of the sample.

In the germline V gene, CDR1 corresponds to SGHTA and CDR2 to FQGNSA. From its cysteine to its phenylalanine, the CDR3 spans 14 amino acids. This entry keeps only the CDR3 DNA: 42 bases, framed from base 1. V gives up 5 bases and J gives up 8 bases, and the segment between their germline ends measures 16 bases. The rearranged chain carries TRBV7-2 and TRBJ2-1; the D gene is perhaps TRBD1, from 6 matching bases. Sequenced input: peripheral blood. The receptor was isolated from a woman in her 70s with acute or convalescent COVID-19. The CDR3 protein: CASSIRTRGDEQFF. The DNA sequence is given as TGTGCCAGCAGCATACGGACCAGGGGAGATGAGCAGTTCTTC. Extended through the reference TRBV7-2 and TRBJ2-1 proteins, this CDR3 yields the full variable domain: GAGVSQSPSNKVTEKGKDVELRCDPISGHTALYWYRQSLGQGLEFLIYFQGNSAPDKSGLPSDRFSAERTGGSVSTLTIQRTQQEDSAVYLCASSIRTRGDEQFFGPGTRLTVL.